This TCR beta chain originates from a study of somatic mutations in cytotoxic T cells in rheumatoid arthritis. General observations from the study: Among rheumatoid arthritis patients and age-matched healthy controls, CD8+ T-cell clonality was not significantly different. Nobody had found out which antigens the expanded CD8+ clones targeted.

The assay was immunoSEQ multiplex PCR, and TCRdb's table has in-frame clones only and misses some. The table lists under 15,000 clones, roughly 87% of them singletons. The length of the CDR3 is 15 residues. Trimming took off 6 bases at V and 8 bases at J, with 17 bases between the two ends. In germline, CDR1 is PRHDT, CDR2 FYEKMQ (reference sequence). Healthy-control blood donors had a median age of around 56 years (range roughly 20-75) and were over 50% female. Positively selected by magnetic beads, CD4+ and CD8+ cells were purity-checked by flow cytometry. This clone turned up a few times. Its antigen remains unidentified.

V usage is TRBV13 and J usage is TRBJ1-6; D is unclear. This sequence originates from a woman aged 55-70 years in good health. Specimen: CD8+ T cells sorted from blood. The CDR3 sequence is CASSGGEVRDSPLHF. The CDR3 nucleotides read TGTGCCAGCAGTGGTGGGGAGGTGAGGGATTCACCCCTCCACTTT.